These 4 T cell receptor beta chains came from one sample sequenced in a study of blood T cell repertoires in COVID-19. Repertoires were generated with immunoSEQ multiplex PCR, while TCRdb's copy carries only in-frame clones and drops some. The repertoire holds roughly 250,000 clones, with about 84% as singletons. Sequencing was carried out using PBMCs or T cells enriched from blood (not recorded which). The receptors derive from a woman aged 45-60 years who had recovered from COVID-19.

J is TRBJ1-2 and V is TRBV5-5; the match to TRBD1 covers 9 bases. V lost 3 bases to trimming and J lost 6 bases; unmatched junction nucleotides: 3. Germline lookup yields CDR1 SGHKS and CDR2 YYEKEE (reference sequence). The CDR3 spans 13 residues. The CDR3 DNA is TGTGCCAGCAGCTGGGGGACAGGGAATGGCTACACCTTC. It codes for CASSWGTGNGYTF.

This chain's CDR3 is CASSREGAFGNTIYF. CDR3 nucleotides: TGTGCCAGTAGTCGTGAAGGAGCCTTTGGAAACACCATATATTTT. This rearrangement joins TRBV19 to TRBJ1-3; D gene ambiguous. The CDR3 runs 15 residues. V lost 5 bases and J 3 bases, leaving 14 bases between the germline ends. Per the germline V gene, CDR1 is LNHDA and CDR2 is SQIVND (reference sequence). The full variable domain, in which reference TRBV19 and TRBJ1-3 provide the parts outside the CDR3, is DGGITQSPKYLFRKEGQNVTLSCEQNLNHDAMYWYRQDPGQGLRLIYYSQIVNDFQKGDIAEGYSVSREKKESFPLTVTSAQKNPTAFYLCASSREGAFGNTIYFGEGSWLTVV.

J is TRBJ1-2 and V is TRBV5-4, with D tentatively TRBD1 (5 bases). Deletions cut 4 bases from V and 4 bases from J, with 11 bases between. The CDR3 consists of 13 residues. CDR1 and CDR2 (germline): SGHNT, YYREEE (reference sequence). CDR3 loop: CASSEDRPYGYTF. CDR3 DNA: TGTGCCAGCAGCGAAGACAGACCCTATGGCTACACCTTC.

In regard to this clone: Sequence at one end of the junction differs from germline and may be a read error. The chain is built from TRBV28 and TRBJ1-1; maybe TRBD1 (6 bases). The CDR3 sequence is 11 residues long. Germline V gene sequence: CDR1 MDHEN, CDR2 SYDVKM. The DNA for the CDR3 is TGCCAGATCAGGGGGAACACTGAAGCTTTCTTT. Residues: CQIRGNTEAFF.